This T cell receptor beta chain was recorded in a study of cytomegalovirus exposure and HLA in healthy donors. V was trimmed by 8 bases and J by 0 bases, leaving 10 bases between them. Germline V CDR1 and CDR2: LNHNV, YYDKDF (reference sequence). The CDR3 runs to 13 residues. The PCR had 60 Vbeta and 13 Jbeta primers. The repertoire was sequenced with immunoSEQ multiplex PCR; TCRdb's copy has only in-frame clones and lacks some. The sample shows around 180,000 clones, 80% of them seen only once. In this sample, this clone turned up once. Its antigen is unidentified. Study results and caveats: In a later analysis, common viral pathogens appeared linked to several of the most significant clusters.

The sequence derives from a woman in her 40s in good health and CMV-seronegative. The sample was PBMCs. The genes are TRBV15 and TRBJ1-1; D unresolved. CDR3 amino acids: CATGWRLNTEAFF. CDR3 in DNA: TGTGCCACCGGCTGGAGACTGAACACTGAAGCTTTCTTT.